The 19 T cell receptor beta chains reported below all come from one sample, sequenced in a study of blood T cell repertoires in COVID-19. The table came from immunoSEQ multiplex PCR; TCRdb's copy has only in-frame clones and leaves some out. The table lists under 450,000 clones, 91% of them singletons. Input material: PBMCs or T cells enriched from blood (not recorded which). The receptor set was obtained from a woman between 35 and 50 years old who had been exposed to COVID-19.

This clone was counted a few times. The rearrangement links TRBV6-2 or TRBV6-3 to TRBJ2-7; D is perhaps TRBD2 (6 bases). The V and J ends lost 3 bases and 0 bases respectively, with 12 bases between them. The CDR3 has 15 amino acids. The germline CDR1 and CDR2 sequences are MNHEY and SVGEGT. In nucleotides, the CDR3 is TGTGCCAGCAGTTATGGGGGGACGAGCTCCTACGAGCAGTACTTC. Its translation is CASSYGGTSSYEQYF.

CDR3 loop: CATAGAGVLNTGELFF. The DNA for the CDR3 is TGTGCCACCGCGGGCGCGGGGGTCCTGAACACCGGGGAGCTGTTTTTT. The chain uses TRBV24-1 and TRBJ2-2, with TRBD2 matching over 7 bases. Germline CDR1 is KGHDR and CDR2 is SFDVKD. The V gene end was trimmed by 9 bases and the J gene end by 1 base; junction bases not matched to a gene: 10. CDR3 size: 16 residues.

This rearrangement joins TRBV28 to TRBJ1-1, with D hard to call. Germline V gene lookup returns CDR1 MDHEN and CDR2 SYDVKM. V lost 8 bases and J lost 6, with 16 bases in between. The CDR3 sequence is 13 residues long. This chain's CDR3 is CASSPDSRAEAFF. DNA for the CDR3: TGTGCCAGCTCCCCTGACTCCCGTGCTGAAGCTTTCTTT.

V usage is TRBV5-4 and J usage is TRBJ2-5; 10 bases map to TRBD1. The CDR3 runs 17 residues. The junction had 13 bases not matched to a gene; V was cut back by 4 bases and J by 4 bases. Germline V CDR1 and CDR2: SGHNT, YYREEE (reference sequence). The CDR3 bases are TGTGCCAGCAGCCGGGTCACCGGGACAGGGGAGGGAGAGACCCAGTACTTC. Protein sequence: CASSRVTGTGEGETQYF. The complete variable domain, with remaining parts taken from reference TRBV5-4 and TRBJ2-5, reads ETGVTQSPTHLIKTRGQQVTLRCSSQSGHNTVSWYQQALGQGPQFIFQYYREEENGRGNFPPRFSGLQFPNYSSELNVNALELDDSALYLCASSRVTGTGEGETQYFGPGTRLLVL.

The chain uses TRBV7-3 and TRBJ2-2; D is perhaps TRBD1 (5 bases). V shed 2 bases and J shed 8 bases, with 6 bases lying between them. There are 12 residues in the CDR3. CDR1 is SGHTA and CDR2 is FQGTGA in the germline V gene. CDR3 amino acids: CASSLQGGELFF. The CDR3 DNA is TGTGCCAGCAGCTTACAGGGAGGGGAGCTGTTTTTT.

The chain combines TRBV6-5 with TRBJ1-1; D remains unclear. Germline CDR1 MNHEY, CDR2 SVGAGI. The CDR3 loop spans 16 amino acids. Trimming took 0 bases from V and 4 from J, leaving 15 bases between them. CDR3 region: CASSYSIKQRGTEAFF. CDR3 coding DNA: TGTGCCAGCAGTTACTCGATTAAGCAACGCGGCACTGAAGCTTTCTTT.

The J gene is TRBJ2-5, the V gene TRBV12-3 or TRBV12-4; maybe TRBD2 (5 bases). The CDR3 runs to 13 residues. Deletions cut 8 bases from V and 1 base from J, with 11 bases between. The CDR3 spells CASHRGLQETQYF. The CDR3 bases are TGTGCCAGCCATAGAGGGCTCCAAGAGACCCAGTACTTC.

This clone was picked up one time. The same CDR3 also results from other DNA sequences found in this sample. The chain joins TRBV7-9 to TRBJ1-4; 9 positions agree with TRBD1. The ends lost 3 bases at V and 7 bases at J; junction bases unmatched: 3. Germline lookup yields CDR1 SEHNR and CDR2 FQNEAQ (reference sequence). The CDR3 has 14 residues. The CDR3: CASSLGQGSEKLFF. The CDR3 region has the DNA TGTGCCAGCAGCTTGGGACAGGGTTCTGAAAAACTGTTTTTT.

This chain links TRBV5-8 with TRBJ1-5; possibly TRBD1 for D (5 bases). V was trimmed by 4 bases and J by 3 bases, leaving 17 bases between them. Germline loops: CDR1 SGHTS, CDR2 YDEGEE. There are 16 residues in the CDR3. CDR3: CASSPPRAGTNQPQHF. In DNA, the CDR3 is TGTGCCAGCAGCCCCCCTCGGGCGGGGACCAATCAGCCCCAGCATTTT.

The gene calls are TRBV19 and TRBJ1-3; possibly TRBD1 for D (6 bases). V dropped 7 bases and J dropped 4 bases, with 17 bases sitting between them. In germline, CDR1 is LNHDA, CDR2 SQIVND (reference sequence). The CDR3 consists of 15 residues. The CDR3 bases are TGTGCCAGTAACTTCCCTACAGGGCCAGGAAACACCATATATTTT. Protein product: CASNFPTGPGNTIYF.

This chain links TRBV11-2 with TRBJ2-7, with 11 bases lining up with TRBD2. This CDR3 is built from 14 residues. V lost 5 bases and J lost 3; bases outside the gene matches: 3. The germline V gene encodes CDR1 SGHAT and CDR2 FQNNGV. As DNA, the CDR3 is TGTGCCAGCAGCATGGGACTAGCGGACTACGAGCAGTACTTC. Translating it yields CASSMGLADYEQYF.

The CDR3 sequence: CASSVSGSGNTIYF. The CDR3 DNA is TGTGCCAGCAGTGTTTCAGGGTCTGGAAACACCATATATTTT. This sequence joins TRBV2 and TRBJ1-3; a weak D match, TRBD1 (5 bases). Germline assignment: CDR1 SNHLY and CDR2 FYNNEI. The CDR3 has 14 amino acids. With 4 bases removed from V and 1 base from J, the gap between germline ends came to 8 bases.

This chain uses TRBV30 with TRBJ2-7; no reliable D call. Trimming left V 8 bases short and J 4 bases short, with 18 bases between. Germline CDR1 and CDR2: GTSNPN and SVGIG (reference sequence). The CDR3 has 13 amino acids. CDR3 bases: TGTGCCGTAGAGGTTGCGGAAAGATACGAGCAGTACTTC. This encodes CAVEVAERYEQYF.

The DNA for the CDR3 is TGTGCCAGCAGTTTTGAGAGAGGCACTGAAGCTTTCTTT. Translated: CASSFERGTEAFF. This chain uses TRBV12-3 or TRBV12-4 with TRBJ1-1; D gene ambiguous. Trimming left V 3 bases short and J 4 bases short, with 9 bases between. This CDR3 contains 13 residues.

The gene calls are TRBV6-5 and TRBJ1-2; perhaps TRBD1 as D (5 bases). Germline V gene data show CDR1 as MNHEY and CDR2 as SVGAGI. This CDR3 is built from 11 residues. Trimming left V 8 bases short and J 4 bases short, with 8 bases between. The DNA for the CDR3 is TGTGCCAGCCAGGGTGGCTATGGCTACACCTTC. Its translation: CASQGGYGYTF.

The V gene is TRBV14, the J gene TRBJ1-6; D perhaps matches TRBD1 (6 bases). Germline V CDR1 and CDR2: SGHDN, FVKESK. This CDR3 comprises 13 residues. The germline V and J ends were trimmed by 5 bases and 6 bases, with 8 bases remaining between them. CDR3 loop: CASSWDTNSPLHF. The DNA for the CDR3 is TGTGCCAGCAGCTGGGACACTAATTCACCCCTCCACTTT. Full variable domain (remainder filled in from reference TRBV14 and TRBJ1-6): EAGVTQFPSHSVIEKGQTVTLRCDPISGHDNLYWYRRVMGKEIKFLLHFVKESKQDESGMPNNRFLAERTGGTYSTLKVQPAELEDSGVYFCASSWDTNSPLHFGNGTRLTVT.

The CDR3 sequence is CAWSGGTEETQYF. The CDR3, as DNA: TGTGCCTGGAGTGGAGGAACCGAAGAGACCCAGTACTTC. The V gene is TRBV30, the J gene TRBJ2-5; D gene uncertain. This CDR3 spans 13 amino acids. The V and J ends lost 1 base and 3 bases respectively, with 9 bases between them. CDR1 GTSNPN and CDR2 SVGIG come from the germline V gene (reference sequence).

CDR3 nucleotide sequence: TGTGCCAGCAGCCAAGTCCGGCGGGGGGACGGCGGGGAGCTGTTTTTT. It yields the protein CASSQVRRGDGGELFF. This sequence joins TRBV3-1 (or the pseudogene TRBV3-2) and TRBJ2-2; TRBD2 matches at 8 bases. Germline V gives CDR1 LGHDT, CDR2 YNNKEL (reference sequence). V dropped 1 base and J dropped 7; count of bases not matched to a gene: 8. The CDR3 loop spans 16 amino acids.

The chain uses TRBV10-1 and TRBJ2-5, with D uncertain. The CDR3 runs 15 residues. Germline loops: CDR1 WNHNN, CDR2 SYGVQD (reference sequence). V lost 0 bases, J lost 4 bases, and 12 bases lay in between. The CDR3 nucleotides read TGCGCCAGCAGTGAGTCTTATGGGCCCCGAGAGACCCAGTACTTC. Its translation is CASSESYGPRETQYF.